This passage covers 15 T cell receptor beta chains from one sample sequenced in a study of blood T cell repertoires in COVID-19. Clones were read by immunoSEQ multiplex PCR, and TCRdb kept only the in-frame ones, dropping some. The repertoire has 30,000 to 35,000 clones, over 90% of them found once; the top ten carry roughly 5%. The sample was peripheral blood. The source of these receptors is a human donor in a cohort sampled during active COVID-19.

This clone has a single count. The chain uses TRBV9 and TRBJ2-3; 14 bases are a match to TRBD2. Germline V lookup: CDR1 SGDLS, CDR2 YYNGEE. Trimming cost V 4 bases and J 0 bases; bases outside gene matches: 7. This CDR3 comprises 18 residues. The CDR3 here is CASSSGTSGGLSTDTQYF. CDR3 DNA sequence: TGTGCCAGCAGCTCGGGGACTAGCGGGGGCCTAAGCACAGATACGCAGTATTTT.

This chain links TRBV19 with TRBJ2-5; D not certain. CDR1 and CDR2 (germline): LNHDA, SQIVND (reference sequence). This CDR3 comprises 13 residues. Trimming removed 1 base from V and 5 bases from J, with 8 bases in between. The CDR3 sequence: CASSIGGFETQYF. Written as DNA, the CDR3 is TGTGCCAGTAGTATAGGCGGTTTTGAGACCCAGTACTTC.

V is TRBV19 and J is TRBJ2-7; 10 bases agree with TRBD1. J gave up 6 bases and V 9 bases, and 8 bases lay outside the gene matches. Per germline, CDR1 LNHDA and CDR2 SQIVND (reference sequence). CDR3 length: 13 residues. The CDR3 reads CASNSGTGAEQYF. In DNA form, the CDR3 reads TGTGCCAGCAATTCCGGGACAGGGGCCGAGCAGTACTTC.

This clone showed up just once. This chain connects TRBV4-1 to TRBJ1-2; D gene ambiguous. V was shortened by 6 bases and J by 5 bases, with 7 bases between the two germline ends. This CDR3 is 11 amino acids long. Germline assignment: CDR1 MGHRA and CDR2 YSYEKL. In DNA, the CDR3 is TGCGCCAGCAGTAATACTTATGGCTACACCTTC. The encoded protein is CASSNTYGYTF.

V and J are TRBV19 and TRBJ2-7, with 9 bases matching TRBD1. Germline trimming cut 9 bases from V and 0 bases from J; bases unmatched to any gene: 6. Germline CDR1 reads LNHDA; CDR2 reads SQIVND (reference sequence). The CDR3 length is 14 residues. Here the CDR3 reads CASKKQGASYEQYF. CDR3 DNA sequence: TGTGCCAGCAAAAAACAGGGGGCCTCCTACGAGCAGTACTTC.

The CDR3 region has the DNA TGTGCCAGCAGGCTTGGGACAGGGTATGCCGAGCAGTACTTC. Protein: CASRLGTGYAEQYF. V is TRBV28 and J is TRBJ2-7, with 9 bases matching TRBD1. This CDR3 contains 14 residues. The germline V gene has CDR1 MDHEN and CDR2 SYDVKM. Trimming removed 6 bases from V and 6 bases from J; junction bases left unmatched: 9. Complete variable domain (other parts from reference TRBV28 and TRBJ2-7): DVKVTQSSRYLVKRTGEKVFLECVQDMDHENMFWYRQDPGLGLRLIYFSYDVKMKEKGDIPEGYSVSREKKERFSLILESASTNQTSMYLCASRLGTGYAEQYFGPGTRLTVT.

V usage is TRBV5-1 and J usage is TRBJ1-4, with 8 bases lining up with TRBD1. Germline loops: CDR1 SGHRS, CDR2 YFSETQ. V lost 0 bases and J lost 6; bases outside the gene matches: 1. This CDR3 is 14 amino acids long. Written as DNA, the CDR3 is TGCGCCAGCAGCTTGGAGGGACAGGATGAAAAACTGTTTTTT. Protein sequence: CASSLEGQDEKLFF.

The chain has TRBV5-1 and TRBJ2-6, with 12 bases lining up with TRBD1. CDR3 length: 17 amino acids. In germline, CDR1 is SGHRS, CDR2 YFSETQ. Unmatched junction bases numbered 5, after V lost 4 bases and J lost 3 bases. Here the CDR3 DNA reads TGCGCCAGCAGCCCGGGACAGGGGGCTATTGGGGCCAACGTCCTGACTTTC. Encoded protein: CASSPGQGAIGANVLTF. Variable domain in full (rest from reference TRBV5-1 and TRBJ2-6): KAGVTQTPRYLIKTRGQQVTLSCSPISGHRSVSWYQQTPGQGLQFLFEYFSETQRNKGNFPGRFSGRQFSNSRSEMNVSTLELGDSALYLCASSPGQGAIGANVLTFGAGSRLTVL.

This clone is a singleton in its sample. This chain uses TRBV12-3 or TRBV12-4 with TRBJ1-1; TRBD1 aligns across 9 bases. This CDR3 region has 12 residues. Trimming removed 8 bases from V and 7 bases from J; junction bases left unmatched: 5. CDR3 sequence (DNA): TGTGCCAGCGGGACAGGGTACGGTGAAGCTTTCTTT. It codes for CASGTGYGEAFF.

The V and J genes are TRBV21-1 and TRBJ1-2. TRBV21-1 is flagged as a pseudogene. The CDR3 is made up of 15 amino acids. CDR3 amino acids: CASSKRPRGGDGYTF. The CDR3 region has the DNA TGTGCCAGCAGCAAAAGGCCTCGGGGAGGCGATGGCTACACCTTC.

This chain connects TRBV11-3 to TRBJ2-1; TRBD1 is a possible D gene (6 bases). Germline CDR1 is SGHNT and CDR2 is YENEEA. The CDR3 consists of 16 residues. V dropped 5 bases and J dropped 6 bases, with 20 bases sitting between them. CDR3 DNA sequence: TGTGCCAGCAGCACCAAGGACAGTCGGTGGGGCAATGAGCAGTTCTTC. It specifies CASSTKDSRWGNEQFF.

This chain joins TRBV5-4 and TRBJ1-1, with a possible D match to TRBD1 (6 bases). From germline, CDR1 is SGHNT and CDR2 YYREEE (reference sequence). The CDR3 spans 17 residues. Trimming removed 0 bases from V and 0 bases from J, with 15 bases in between. This CDR3 reads CASSLAGAAGMNTEAFF. Written as DNA, the CDR3 is TGTGCCAGCAGCTTGGCAGGGGCTGCAGGGATGAACACTGAAGCTTTCTTT.

The chain recombines TRBV28 with TRBJ1-5; the D gene is possibly TRBD1 (5 bases). The length of the CDR3 is 18 residues. CDR1 and CDR2 (germline): MDHEN, SYDVKM. V was pared by 3 bases and J by 2 bases, with 20 bases between. CDR3 sequence (DNA): TGTGCCAGCAGTTTTATATTTGGGCTGCGCAGGGGCAATCAGCCCCAGCATTTT. Translated, it gives CASSFIFGLRRGNQPQHF.

This sequence joins TRBV20-1 and TRBJ1-2; 8 bases align to TRBD1. Trimming cost V 6 bases and J 7 bases; bases outside gene matches: 4. Germline CDR1 is DFQATT and CDR2 is SNEGSKA (reference sequence). CDR3 length: 11 amino acids. The CDR3 here is CSARQGTGYTF. CDR3 coding DNA: TGCAGTGCGAGACAGGGGACTGGCTACACCTTC.

The chain couples TRBV5-6 to TRBJ1-2, with D perhaps TRBD1 (5 bases). Germline V gene lookup returns CDR1 SGHDT and CDR2 YYEEEE. The V gene lost 0 bases and the J gene lost 3 bases, with 15 bases spanning the gap. This CDR3 region has 16 residues. The CDR3 nucleotides read TGTGCCAGCAGCTTGGGGCAGGGAATTTTTGACTATGGCTACACCTTC. Encoded protein: CASSLGQGIFDYGYTF.